The sequence of this T cell receptor beta chain was determined in a study of blood T cell repertoires in COVID-19. The method was immunoSEQ multiplex PCR; TCRdb's version includes in-frame clones alone and lacks a portion of them. The sample has 130,000 or so clones; about nine tenths are singletons. CDR3 size: 19 residues. Germline CDR1 and CDR2: SGHDT and YYEEEE. Germline trimming cut 0 bases from V and 2 bases from J; bases unmatched to any gene: 13. J is TRBJ2-3 and V is TRBV5-6, with 9 positions matching TRBD2. This clonotype was sampled from a man between 50 and 59 years old with active COVID-19. Sequenced: peripheral blood. CDR3 bases: TGTGCCAGCAGCTTGGCCAAGACTAGCGGACTATCCTCCACAGATACGCAGTATTTT. Translated, it gives CASSLAKTSGLSSTDTQYF.